This T cell receptor beta chain was recorded in a study of T cells in Graves' hyperthyroidism and ophthalmopathy. Turning to the study itself: Peripheral blood specimens were obtained at initial diagnosis, prior to any treatment.

Pregnant or lactating patients were excluded, as were those with uncontrolled infection or other autoimmune disease. Using around 10 ml of fresh peripheral blood, PBMCs were prepared. RNA transcripts gave rise to amplified TCR beta CDR3 regions. Primed by the HTBI set, a first-round RT-PCR was run on the TCR CDR3. TCRdb re-called the multiplex PCR reads with MiXCR, one entry per CDR3 protein. The sample includes around 350,000 distinct CDR3 sequences, about 20% seen only once; the top ten take around 4%. This clonotype was detected many times. This receptor was taken from a woman aged 18-30 years with Graves' hyperthyroidism. Material for sequencing was blood.

The DNA of the CDR3 is TGTGCCAGCAGTTCACGGGGCCGAGGAGAGACTGAAGCTTTCTTT. Translated: CASSSRGRGETEAFF. The chain combines TRBV12-3 or TRBV12-4 with TRBJ1-1; tentatively, D is TRBD1 (5 bases). The CDR3 consists of 15 residues. The V and J ends lost 4 bases and 5 bases respectively, with 17 bases between them.